This T cell receptor (beta chain) was sequenced during a study of metastatic and nonmetastatic thyroid tumors (dated by TCRdb to about 2020). For context, the study as a whole: Repertoires were compared across peripheral blood and tumor or nodule tissue samples from malignant and benign thyroid patients.

No treatment had been received by any patient before thyroid surgery. The study retrospectively analysed patient clinical samples collected from the early 2010s to the late 2010s using T-cell receptor beta sequencing. Library prep was done by PCR. The sequencing machine was an Illumina HiSeq 4000. The TCR beta-chain CDR3 region of each patient was profiled by high-throughput sequencing. Turning to the authors' computational methods: The researchers built a classifier to tell apart papillary thyroid cancer patients with distant metastasis, based on CDR3 differences among clinicopathological groups. To measure repertoire diversity the researchers used the Shannon index, while the Morisita-Horn index served to gauge how similar the tumor and blood repertoires were. TCRdb ran its own pipeline on the public reads, namely fastp trimming at Q25 and MiXCR clone calling, and kept in-frame beta chains. TCRdb's processing, not the authors' own work, is the source of the V and J calls. The sample table records fewer than 70,000 clones; roughly 30% of these occur just once. The biggest ten clones account for 15% to 20% of the sample.

The sample holds a few counts of this clone. Its antigen remains undetermined. No clone much larger than this one lies a single base away; base qualities are absent. Overall results and qualifications from the work: In both blood and tumor samples, malignant tumors were reported to have significantly higher TCR beta diversity than benign nodules.

The source is a female donor with papillary thyroid cancer or a benign thyroid nodule (not recorded which). Some clones in this sample may be carry-over from other donors' samples. The specimen sequenced was blood.

The nucleotides are TGTGCCAGCAGTGATAATATAGGGGAGCAGTACTTC. The encoded protein is CASSDNIGEQYF. This chain is built from TRBV12-3 or TRBV12-4 and TRBJ2-7, with the D segment identity uncertain. Trimming removed 5 bases from V and 7 bases from J, leaving 12 bases between the germline ends. The CDR3 measures 12 amino acids from cysteine to phenylalanine. Kept here is only the CDR3 DNA, which spans 36 bases and is read in frame from base 1.